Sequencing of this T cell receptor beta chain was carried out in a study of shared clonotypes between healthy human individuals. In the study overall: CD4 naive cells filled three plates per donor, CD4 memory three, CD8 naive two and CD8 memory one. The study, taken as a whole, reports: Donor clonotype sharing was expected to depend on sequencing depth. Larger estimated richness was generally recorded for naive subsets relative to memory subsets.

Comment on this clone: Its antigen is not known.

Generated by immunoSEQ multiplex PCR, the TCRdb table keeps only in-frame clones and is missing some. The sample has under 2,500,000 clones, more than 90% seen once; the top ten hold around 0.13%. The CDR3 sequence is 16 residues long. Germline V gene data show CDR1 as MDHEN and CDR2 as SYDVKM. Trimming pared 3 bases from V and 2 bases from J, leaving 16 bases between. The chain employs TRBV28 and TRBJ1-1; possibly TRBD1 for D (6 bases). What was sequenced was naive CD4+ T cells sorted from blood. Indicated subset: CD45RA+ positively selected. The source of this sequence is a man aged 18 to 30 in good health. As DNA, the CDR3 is TGTGCCAGCAGTTTCTCGAATGACAGGACTAACACTGAAGCTTTCTTT. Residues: CASSFSNDRTNTEAFF.